The 29 T cell receptor beta chains below all came from one sample that was sequenced in a study of blood T cell repertoires in COVID-19. TCRdb's copy holds only in-frame clones and misses some; the assay was immunoSEQ multiplex PCR. The sample includes roughly 70,000 clones, about 82% of them seen just once. The sample comprised peripheral blood. These receptors all stem from a human donor in a cohort sampled during active COVID-19.

The chain uses TRBV30 and TRBJ2-5, with 11 bases lining up with TRBD2. The CDR3 is made up of 15 amino acids. Germline CDR1 GTSNPN, CDR2 SVGIG (reference sequence). J lost 5 bases, V lost 5 bases, and 10 bases had no gene match. CDR3 region: CAWGAGTSGRETQYF. The CDR3 DNA sequence: TGTGCCTGGGGCGCCGGGACTAGCGGTCGGGAGACCCAGTACTTC.

This clone was recorded a few times. This chain links TRBV18 with TRBJ2-3; 8 positions agree with TRBD1. This CDR3 spans 14 amino acids. V trimming: 5 bases; J trimming: 6 bases; junction bases outside the gene matches: 7. Germline loops: CDR1 KGHSH, CDR2 LQKENI. The CDR3 loop reads CASSSRDRSDTQYF. The CDR3 DNA sequence: TGTGCCAGCTCATCCCGGGACAGGAGCGATACGCAGTATTTT.

The V gene is TRBV3-1 (or the pseudogene TRBV3-2), the J gene TRBJ2-5, with D perhaps TRBD2 (6 bases). Trimming stripped 3 bases from V and 2 bases from J, with 10 bases between. CDR1 is LGHDT, CDR2 YNNKEL, per germline (reference sequence). This CDR3 has 14 residues. The CDR3 region has the DNA TGTGCCAGCAGCCAGCGGGACGGTCAAGAGACCCAGTACTTC. Its translation is CASSQRDGQETQYF.

J is TRBJ2-6 and V is TRBV7-2; D possibly corresponds to TRBD2 (6 bases). Germline values: CDR1 SGHTA, CDR2 FQGNSA. CDR3 size: 16 residues. V lost 6 bases and J lost 2, with 14 bases in between. The DNA of the CDR3 is TGTGCCAGCAGGGAGCGGGTGGGGCCTGGGGCCAACGTCCTGACTTTC. It yields the protein CASRERVGPGANVLTF.

The chain has TRBV5-4 and TRBJ2-7; D might be TRBD2 (6 bases). The V end lost 4 bases, the J end lost 2 bases, and 13 bases lay between the germline ends. The CDR3 loop spans 14 amino acids. Germline V gene lookup returns CDR1 SGHNT and CDR2 YYREEE (reference sequence). CDR3 sequence: CASSPGLAPYEQYF. For the CDR3, the DNA is TGTGCCAGCAGCCCGGGACTGGCCCCCTACGAGCAGTACTTC.

The V call is TRBV11-2, the J call TRBJ2-7, with D possibly matching TRBD2 (6 bases). V dropped 0 bases and J dropped 9 bases, with 6 bases sitting between them. Germline loops: CDR1 SGHAT, CDR2 FQNNGV. This CDR3 has 11 amino acids. The CDR3 DNA follows: TGTGCCAGCAGCTTAGAGGGGGGGCAGTACTTC. Residues: CASSLEGGQYF.

The CDR3 protein is CASSDPTGAMDIQYF. In nucleotides, the CDR3 is TGCGCCAGCAGCGACCCGACAGGGGCCATGGACATTCAGTACTTC. The rearrangement links TRBV5-1 to TRBJ2-4; 8 nucleotides agree with TRBD1. Germline CDR1 is SGHRS and CDR2 is YFSETQ. After removal of 4 bases from V and 8 bases from J, the junction contained 11 bases not matched to a gene. The CDR3 has 15 residues.

The chain carries TRBV6-5 and TRBJ2-7, with 7 nucleotides matching TRBD1. The CDR3 extends over 14 amino acids. The ends lost 4 bases at V and 3 bases at J; junction bases unmatched: 6. Per germline, CDR1 MNHEY and CDR2 SVGAGI. CDR3 loop: CASSSRQGHYEQYF. The CDR3 region has the DNA TGTGCCAGCAGTTCACGACAGGGCCACTACGAGCAGTACTTC.

J is TRBJ1-2 and V is TRBV15; 12 bases map to TRBD1. This CDR3 spans 15 amino acids. Unmatched junction bases numbered 4, after V lost 5 bases and J lost 3 bases. Germline assignment: CDR1 LNHNV and CDR2 YYDKDF (reference sequence). For the CDR3, the DNA is TGTGCCACCAGCGTGGGACAGGGGGCTTACTATGGCTACACCTTC. It specifies CATSVGQGAYYGYTF.

The J gene is TRBJ2-7, the V gene TRBV6-2 or TRBV6-3; D is tentatively TRBD1 or TRBD2 (9 bases each). The germline V and J ends were trimmed by 5 bases and 2 bases, with 25 bases remaining between them. Per the germline V gene, CDR1 is MNHEY and CDR2 is SVGEGT. The CDR3 contains 18 residues. The CDR3 DNA reads TGTGCCAGCAGTCCCGGACAGGGGCCTTTAGCGGGAGCCTACGAGCAGTACTTC. Its protein is CASSPGQGPLAGAYEQYF.

The J gene is TRBJ2-7, the V gene TRBV19; 10 bases map to TRBD1. Germline V CDR1 and CDR2: LNHDA, SQIVND (reference sequence). The CDR3 covers 14 residues. V trimming: 5 bases; J trimming: 6 bases; junction bases outside the gene matches: 7. The chain's CDR3 is CASSPDRGRSEQYF. The DNA for the CDR3 is TGTGCCAGTAGTCCCGACAGGGGGCGCAGCGAGCAGTACTTC.

The rearrangement uses TRBV10-3 and TRBJ1-4; D may be TRBD1 (6 bases). V lost 6 bases and J 0 bases, leaving 11 bases between the germline ends. The CDR3 has 15 residues. Germline CDR1 and CDR2: ENHRY and SYGVKD. The CDR3 here is CAIRAGTPTNEKLFF. In nucleotides, the CDR3 is TGTGCCATCAGAGCCGGGACACCAACTAATGAAAAACTGTTTTTT.

This chain joins TRBV19 and TRBJ1-5; perhaps TRBD1 as D (5 bases). The length of the CDR3 is 14 residues. Germline V gives CDR1 LNHDA, CDR2 SQIVND (reference sequence). Trimming left V 7 bases short and J 8 bases short, with 18 bases between. CDR3 amino acids: CASNQGVLSEPQHF. The CDR3 DNA reads TGTGCCAGTAATCAAGGGGTGTTATCGGAGCCCCAGCATTTT.

This chain uses TRBV2 with TRBJ2-1, with TRBD2 matching over 13 bases. This CDR3 spans 23 amino acids. Germline V gives CDR1 SNHLY, CDR2 FYNNEI. J was trimmed by 2 bases and V by 3 bases; bases with no gene match: 22. This CDR3 is CASSDDPRRPERTSGRTYNEQFF. CDR3 sequence (DNA): TGTGCCAGCAGTGACGACCCCCGCCGGCCGGAGAGGACTAGCGGGAGAACCTACAATGAGCAGTTCTTC. Full variable domain (missing parts from reference TRBV2 and TRBJ2-1): EPEVTQTPSHQVTQMGQEVILRCVPISNHLYFYWYRQILGQKVEFLVSFYNNEISEKSEIFDDQFSVERPDGSNFTLKIRSTKLEDSAMYFCASSDDPRRPERTSGRTYNEQFFGPGTRLTVL.

The J gene is TRBJ2-1, the V gene TRBV5-1, with 7 bases lining up with TRBD2. This CDR3 region has 14 residues. The ends lost 7 bases at V and 5 bases at J; junction bases unmatched: 9. Germline CDR1 and CDR2: SGHRS and YFSETQ. The CDR3 DNA reads TGCGCCAGCGGCCCCGGGACTACCGACAATGAGCAGTTCTTC. This sequence encodes CASGPGTTDNEQFF.

CDR3 loop: CSVASRGSQETQYF. CDR3 nucleotides: TGCAGCGTTGCCTCCAGGGGATCCCAAGAGACCCAGTACTTC. This chain uses TRBV29-1 with TRBJ2-5; TRBD1 might be the D (6 bases). Germline CDR1 SQVTM, CDR2 ANQGSEA. The CDR3 runs to 14 residues. V was cut by 4 bases and J by 1 base, with 13 bases left in between.

V usage is TRBV28 and J usage is TRBJ1-2; no clear D. This CDR3 is 13 amino acids long. Per germline, CDR1 MDHEN and CDR2 SYDVKM. Trimming took off 1 base at V and 4 bases at J, with 7 bases between the two ends. The CDR3 spells CASSLSRAYGYTF. The CDR3 coding sequence is TGTGCCAGCAGTTTATCAAGAGCCTATGGCTACACCTTC.

This chain connects TRBV19 to TRBJ1-2; 9 bases map to TRBD1. The length of the CDR3 is 13 residues. CDR1 and CDR2 (germline): LNHDA, SQIVND (reference sequence). V shed 5 bases and J 6 bases; nucleotides not matched to a gene: 4. The CDR3 DNA reads TGTGCCAGTAGTGCTCGGACAGGGGATGGCTACACCTTC. Protein sequence: CASSARTGDGYTF.

This clone showed up just once. The chain employs TRBV18 and TRBJ2-7, with 11 nucleotides matching TRBD1. CDR1 and CDR2 (germline): KGHSH, LQKENI. The CDR3 length is 14 residues. The V segment lost 3 bases and the J segment 5 bases; nucleotides outside the gene matches: 3. The CDR3 coding sequence is TGTGCCAGCTCACCGGGACAGGGGGACCACGAGCAGTACTTC. Amino acid sequence: CASSPGQGDHEQYF.

V is TRBV19 and J is TRBJ1-1; D might be TRBD1 (6 bases). V was trimmed by 6 bases and J by 6 bases, leaving 17 bases between them. The CDR3 length is 14 residues. Germline CDR1 reads LNHDA; CDR2 reads SQIVND (reference sequence). This CDR3 reads CASSPFVRGAEAFF. The CDR3 nucleotides are TGTGCCAGTAGCCCTTTCGTCAGGGGCGCTGAAGCTTTCTTT.

This chain connects TRBV19 to TRBJ1-6, with 11 bases fitting TRBD1. Germline lookup yields CDR1 LNHDA and CDR2 SQIVND (reference sequence). This CDR3 has 13 residues. V was pared by 8 bases and J by 8 bases, with 2 bases of the junction left unmatched. The CDR3 region is CASVDRGHSPLHF. In DNA form, the CDR3 reads TGTGCCAGTGTGGACAGGGGGCATTCACCCCTCCACTTT.

This clone was found a few times. The chain recombines TRBV7-2 with TRBJ2-7; the match to TRBD1 covers 10 bases. Germline values: CDR1 SGHTA, CDR2 FQGNSA. This CDR3 has 14 amino acids. J was trimmed by 2 bases and V by 5 bases; bases with no gene match: 3. The CDR3 bases are TGTGCCAGCAGCCGGACAGGGGGACCCTACGAGCAGTACTTC. Its protein product is CASSRTGGPYEQYF. The variable domain in full, with the rest retrieved from reference TRBV7-2 and TRBJ2-7, is GAGVSQSPSNKVTEKGKDVELRCDPISGHTALYWYRQSLGQGLEFLIYFQGNSAPDKSGLPSDRFSAERTGGSVSTLTIQRTQQEDSAVYLCASSRTGGPYEQYFGPGTRLTVT.

V is TRBV2 and J is TRBJ1-4, with D unresolved. With 7 bases removed from V and 4 bases from J, the gap between germline ends came to 16 bases. This CDR3 is built from 15 residues. Germline values: CDR1 SNHLY, CDR2 FYNNEI. In DNA form, the CDR3 reads TGTGCCAGCACCCTCCGGACTGGGCGTAATGAAAAACTGTTTTTT. Its protein is CASTLRTGRNEKLFF.

This clone has only one observation. The chain recombines TRBV23-1 with TRBJ2-7; D gene ambiguous. TRBV23-1 is an ORF for which the function is uncertain. Trimming left V 1 base short and J 3 bases short, with 19 bases between. This CDR3 is built from 17 residues. DNA of the CDR3: TGCGCCAGCAGTCAATGCCCCTCGCGAGTCTGTTGCTACGAGCAGTACTTC. This codes for CASSQCPSRVCCYEQYF.

The table lists this clone with a few counts. The chain carries TRBV27 and TRBJ1-4; 7 bases agree with TRBD1. In germline, CDR1 is MNHEY, CDR2 SMNVEV (reference sequence). With 3 bases clipped from V and 8 bases from J, the junction kept 9 bases outside the gene matches. The CDR3 is made up of 15 amino acids. CDR3 sequence (DNA): TGTGCCAGCAGTTTCAGACGACAGGGTAGGGAAAAACTGTTTTTT. Translation: CASSFRRQGREKLFF.

This chain joins TRBV20-1 and TRBJ2-6, with 9 bases lining up with TRBD2. The junction had 9 bases not matched to a gene; V was cut back by 3 bases and J by 0 bases. Looked up from germline, CDR1 is DFQATT and CDR2 is SNEGSKA (reference sequence). CDR3 length: 18 amino acids. CDR3 nucleotides: TGCAGTGCTAGTACGCCGAGCGGGAGGAGCTCTGGGGCCAACGTCCTGACTTTC. It is translated as CSASTPSGRSSGANVLTF.

This chain connects TRBV4-2 to TRBJ2-7; 8 bases are a match to TRBD1. CDR3 length: 15 amino acids. Germline-derived CDR1 and CDR2 are LGHNA and YNFKEQ. The J segment lost 5 bases and the V segment lost 4 bases, leaving 10 bases of the junction unmatched. The CDR3 here is CASSLRNAGGHEQYF. DNA of the CDR3: TGTGCCAGCAGCCTTCGGAATGCAGGGGGCCACGAGCAGTACTTC.

The J gene is TRBJ2-3, the V gene TRBV10-2; D remains unclear. Germline assignment: CDR1 WSHSY and CDR2 SAAADI. CDR3 length equals 14 residues. V shed 7 bases and J shed 2 bases, with 13 bases lying between them. CDR3 in amino acids: CASTSTGYTDTQYF. The DNA for the CDR3 is TGCGCCAGCACGTCTACCGGTTACACAGATACGCAGTATTTT.

This rearrangement joins TRBV2 to TRBJ2-2; TRBD2 aligns across 14 bases. V lost 8 bases to trimming and J lost 4 bases; unmatched junction nucleotides: 9. Germline V gene sequence: CDR1 SNHLY, CDR2 FYNNEI. This CDR3 contains 17 residues. CDR3 sequence reads: CASAYRGTSGSTGELFF. Here the CDR3 DNA reads TGTGCCAGCGCATACCGGGGGACTAGCGGGAGCACCGGGGAGCTGTTTTTT. Looking up the rest from reference TRBV2 and TRBJ2-2 gives the full variable domain: EPEVTQTPSHQVTQMGQEVILRCVPISNHLYFYWYRQILGQKVEFLVSFYNNEISEKSEIFDDQFSVERPDGSNFTLKIRSTKLEDSAMYFCASAYRGTSGSTGELFFGEGSRLTVL.